These 2 T cell receptor beta chains came from one sample sequenced in a study of T cell repertoires in cytomegalovirus infection (dated by TCRdb to between 2018 and 2021). The run used an Illumina HiSeq 1500. The raw public reads went through TCRdb reprocessing: fastp at Q25, MiXCR clone calling, in-frame beta chains kept. All rows with the same CDR3 protein become a single entry with the most common DNA and genes. The sample has 200,000 to 250,000 distinct CDR3 sequences on record, approximately 24% of them singletons. Jointly, the top ten make up 15% to 20% of the sample. The specimen was CD8+ T cells from PBMCs. The source of these receptors is a human donor in good health (CMV status not recorded). Some clones in this sample may be carry-over from other donors' samples.

The chain uses TRBV5-5 and TRBJ1-2, with D unresolved. Deletions cut 5 bases from V and 2 bases from J, with 10 bases between. The CDR3 spans 13 residues. Germline V CDR1 and CDR2: SGHKS, YYEKEE (reference sequence). The CDR3: CASSYDTNYGYTF. CDR3 DNA sequence: TGTGCCAGCAGTTACGACACCAACTATGGCTACACCTTC.

The J gene is TRBJ2-1, the V gene TRBV29-1, with 11 bases fitting TRBD2. J lost 5 bases, V lost 4 bases, and 10 bases had no gene match. Germline-derived CDR1 and CDR2 are SQVTM and ANQGSEA. The CDR3 has 16 residues. The CDR3 region is CSVAGLAGRRDNEQFF. Written as DNA, the CDR3 is TGCAGCGTTGCCGGACTAGCGGGTCGGCGGGACAATGAGCAGTTCTTC.